The present entry profiles one TCR beta chain with its context. Its antigen is still unknown. The germline V and J ends were trimmed by 6 bases and 2 bases, with 11 bases remaining between them. Germline lookup yields CDR1 MNHEY and CDR2 SMNVEV (reference sequence). CDR3 length equals 15 residues. This specimen belongs to a study of blood T cells in healthy people across ages. Study results and limitations: The long-lived group displayed more naive CD4+ cells, plus higher diversity, than the aged donors did.

A J-beta primer mix and a sample-barcoded 5' primer were used in a second PCR of roughly 6 to 12 cycles. Tags on each cDNA molecule came from a template-switch adaptor with 12 random nucleotides. TCRdb reanalysed the 5' RACE reads using MiXCR and keeps one entry per CDR3 protein. The sample lists about 1,500,000 distinct CDR3 sequences, 40% to 50% seen once, with 7.9% in the top ten. The receptor was isolated from a woman under 30 in good health. Sequencing was performed on blood. The genes are TRBV27 and TRBJ1-6; unclear D gene. The CDR3 loop is CASSPEAPYNSPLHF. CDR3 nucleotide sequence: TGTGCCAGCAGCCCAGAGGCCCCCTATAATTCACCCCTCCACTTT.